This TCR beta chain was recorded in a study of CD8 T cells in ankylosing spondylitis. TCRdb re-called the 5' RACE reads through MiXCR, storing one row per CDR3 protein. Of about 240,000 distinct CDR3 sequences in the sample, roughly 10% were seen once. J gave up 2 bases and V 2 bases, and 3 bases lay outside the gene matches. Germline CDR1 and CDR2: SGHRS and YFSETQ. The CDR3 contains 14 residues. This clonotype appeared many times. Sequencing input: blood, either unsorted or a sorted T cell fraction (not recorded which). The chain uses TRBV5-1 and TRBJ2-7; 8 nucleotides align to TRBD2. This sequence was found in a male donor with ankylosing spondylitis or in good health (not recorded which). Here the CDR3 DNA reads TGCGCCAGCAGCTTATCGGGACTAGCCTACGAGCAGTACTTC. Its translation is CASSLSGLAYEQYF.